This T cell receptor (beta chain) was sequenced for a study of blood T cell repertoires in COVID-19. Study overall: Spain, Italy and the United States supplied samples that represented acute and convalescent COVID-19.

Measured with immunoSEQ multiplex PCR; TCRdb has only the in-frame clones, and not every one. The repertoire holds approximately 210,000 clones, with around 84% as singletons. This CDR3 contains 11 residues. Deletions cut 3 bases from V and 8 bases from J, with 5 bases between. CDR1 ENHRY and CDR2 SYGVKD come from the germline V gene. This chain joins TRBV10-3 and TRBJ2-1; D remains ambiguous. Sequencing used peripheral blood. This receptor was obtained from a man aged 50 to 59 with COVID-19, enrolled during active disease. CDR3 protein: CAISDPDEQFF. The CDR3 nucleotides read TGTGCCATCAGTGACCCCGATGAGCAGTTCTTC.